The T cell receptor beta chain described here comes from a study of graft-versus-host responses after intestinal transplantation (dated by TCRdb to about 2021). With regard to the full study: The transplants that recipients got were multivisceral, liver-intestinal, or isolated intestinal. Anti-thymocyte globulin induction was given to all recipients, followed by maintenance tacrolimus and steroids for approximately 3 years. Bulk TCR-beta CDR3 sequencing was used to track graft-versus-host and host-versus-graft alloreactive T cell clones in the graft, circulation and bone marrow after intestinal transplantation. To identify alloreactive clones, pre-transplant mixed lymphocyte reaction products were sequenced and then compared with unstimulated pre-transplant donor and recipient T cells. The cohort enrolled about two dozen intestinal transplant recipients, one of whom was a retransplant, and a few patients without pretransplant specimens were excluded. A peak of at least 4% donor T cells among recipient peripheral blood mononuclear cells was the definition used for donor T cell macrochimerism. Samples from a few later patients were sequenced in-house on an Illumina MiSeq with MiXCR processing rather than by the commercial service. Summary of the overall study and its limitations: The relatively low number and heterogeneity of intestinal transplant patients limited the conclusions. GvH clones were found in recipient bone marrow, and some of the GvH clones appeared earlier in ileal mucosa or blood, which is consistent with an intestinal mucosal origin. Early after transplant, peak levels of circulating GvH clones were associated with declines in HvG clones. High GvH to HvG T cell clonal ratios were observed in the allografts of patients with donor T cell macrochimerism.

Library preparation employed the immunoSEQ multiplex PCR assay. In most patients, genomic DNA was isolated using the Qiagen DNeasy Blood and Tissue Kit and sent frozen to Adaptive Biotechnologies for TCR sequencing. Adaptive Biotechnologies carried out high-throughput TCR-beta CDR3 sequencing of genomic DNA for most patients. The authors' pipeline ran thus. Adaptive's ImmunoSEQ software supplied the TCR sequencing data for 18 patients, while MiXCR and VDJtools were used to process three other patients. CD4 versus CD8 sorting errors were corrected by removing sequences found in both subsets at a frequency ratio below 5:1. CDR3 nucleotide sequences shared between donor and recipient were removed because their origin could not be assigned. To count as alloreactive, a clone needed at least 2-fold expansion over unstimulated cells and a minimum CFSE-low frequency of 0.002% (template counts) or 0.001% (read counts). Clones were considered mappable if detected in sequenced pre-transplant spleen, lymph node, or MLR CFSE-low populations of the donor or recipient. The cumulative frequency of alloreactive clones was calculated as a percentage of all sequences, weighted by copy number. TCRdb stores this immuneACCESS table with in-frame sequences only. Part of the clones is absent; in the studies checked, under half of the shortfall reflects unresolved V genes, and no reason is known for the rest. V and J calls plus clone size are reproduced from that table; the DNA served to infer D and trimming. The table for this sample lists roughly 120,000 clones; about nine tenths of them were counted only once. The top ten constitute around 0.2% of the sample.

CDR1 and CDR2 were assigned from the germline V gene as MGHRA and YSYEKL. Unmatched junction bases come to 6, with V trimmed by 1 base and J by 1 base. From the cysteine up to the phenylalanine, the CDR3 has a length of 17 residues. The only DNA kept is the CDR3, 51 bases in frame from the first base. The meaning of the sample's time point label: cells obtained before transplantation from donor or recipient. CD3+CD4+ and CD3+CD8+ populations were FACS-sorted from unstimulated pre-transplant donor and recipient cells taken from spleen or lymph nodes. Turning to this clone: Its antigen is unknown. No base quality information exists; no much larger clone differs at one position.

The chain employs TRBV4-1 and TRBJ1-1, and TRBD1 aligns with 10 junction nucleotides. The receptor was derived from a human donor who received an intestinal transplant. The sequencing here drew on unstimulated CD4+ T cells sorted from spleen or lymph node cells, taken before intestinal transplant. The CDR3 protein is CASSQVDRGTSNTEAFF. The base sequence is TGCGCCAGCAGCCAAGTGGACAGGGGGACTTCGAACACTGAAGCTTTCTTT.